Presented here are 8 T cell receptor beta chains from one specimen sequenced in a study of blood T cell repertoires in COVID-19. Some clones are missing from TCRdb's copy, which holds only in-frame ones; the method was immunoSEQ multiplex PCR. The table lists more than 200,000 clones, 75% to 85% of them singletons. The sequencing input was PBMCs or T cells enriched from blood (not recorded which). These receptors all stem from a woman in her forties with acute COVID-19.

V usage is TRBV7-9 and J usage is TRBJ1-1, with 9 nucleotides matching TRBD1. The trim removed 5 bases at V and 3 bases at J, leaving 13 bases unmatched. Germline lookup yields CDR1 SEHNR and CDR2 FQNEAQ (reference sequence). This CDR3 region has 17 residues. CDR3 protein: CASSPSPGTGRDTEAFF. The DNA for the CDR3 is TGTGCCAGCAGCCCCAGTCCCGGGACAGGGCGGGACACTGAAGCTTTCTTT.

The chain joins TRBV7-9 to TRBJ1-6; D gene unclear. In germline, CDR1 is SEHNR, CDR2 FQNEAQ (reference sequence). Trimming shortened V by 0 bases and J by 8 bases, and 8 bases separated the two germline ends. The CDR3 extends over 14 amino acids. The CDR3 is CASSLAALHSPLHF. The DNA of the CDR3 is TGTGCCAGCAGCTTAGCCGCGCTCCATTCACCCCTCCACTTT.

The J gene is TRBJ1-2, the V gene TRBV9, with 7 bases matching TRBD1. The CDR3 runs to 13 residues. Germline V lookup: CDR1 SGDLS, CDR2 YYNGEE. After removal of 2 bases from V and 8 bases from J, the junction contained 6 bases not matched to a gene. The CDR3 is CASSVSGGIGYTF. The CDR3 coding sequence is TGTGCCAGCAGCGTTTCAGGGGGAATCGGCTACACCTTC.

The CDR3 loop reads CSASQGLYEQYF. The CDR3 DNA is TGCAGTGCTAGTCAGGGACTCTACGAGCAGTACTTC. V and J are TRBV20-1 and TRBJ2-7, with D perhaps TRBD2 (6 bases). V was trimmed by 3 bases and J by 3 bases, leaving 9 bases between them. The CDR3 is made up of 12 amino acids. Germline CDR1 and CDR2: DFQATT and SNEGSKA (reference sequence).

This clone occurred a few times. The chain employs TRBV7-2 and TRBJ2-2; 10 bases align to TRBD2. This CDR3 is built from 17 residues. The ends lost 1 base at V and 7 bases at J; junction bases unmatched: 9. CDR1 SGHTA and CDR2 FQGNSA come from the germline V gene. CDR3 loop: CASSLETTSGTIGELFF. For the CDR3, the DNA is TGTGCCAGCAGCTTAGAGACCACTAGCGGGACGATCGGGGAGCTGTTTTTT.

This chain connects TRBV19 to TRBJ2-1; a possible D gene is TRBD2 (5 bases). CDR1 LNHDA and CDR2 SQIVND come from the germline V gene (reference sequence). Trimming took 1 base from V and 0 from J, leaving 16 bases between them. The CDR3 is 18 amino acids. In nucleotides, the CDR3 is TGTGCCAGTAGTATAGTTTCCGCGGGCCCGAGCTCCTACAATGAGCAGTTCTTC. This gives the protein CASSIVSAGPSSYNEQFF.

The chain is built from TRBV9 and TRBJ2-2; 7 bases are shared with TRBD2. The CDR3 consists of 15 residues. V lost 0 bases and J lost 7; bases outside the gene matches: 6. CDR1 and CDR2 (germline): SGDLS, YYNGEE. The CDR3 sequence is CASSVDSRGGGELFF. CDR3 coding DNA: TGTGCCAGCAGCGTAGATTCCCGCGGGGGCGGGGAGCTGTTTTTT.

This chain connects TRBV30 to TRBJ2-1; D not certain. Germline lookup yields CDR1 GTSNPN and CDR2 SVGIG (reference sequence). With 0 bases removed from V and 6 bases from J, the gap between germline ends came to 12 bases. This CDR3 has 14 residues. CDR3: CAWSVIGPTNEQFF. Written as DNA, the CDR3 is TGTGCCTGGAGTGTAATTGGGCCTACCAATGAGCAGTTCTTC.